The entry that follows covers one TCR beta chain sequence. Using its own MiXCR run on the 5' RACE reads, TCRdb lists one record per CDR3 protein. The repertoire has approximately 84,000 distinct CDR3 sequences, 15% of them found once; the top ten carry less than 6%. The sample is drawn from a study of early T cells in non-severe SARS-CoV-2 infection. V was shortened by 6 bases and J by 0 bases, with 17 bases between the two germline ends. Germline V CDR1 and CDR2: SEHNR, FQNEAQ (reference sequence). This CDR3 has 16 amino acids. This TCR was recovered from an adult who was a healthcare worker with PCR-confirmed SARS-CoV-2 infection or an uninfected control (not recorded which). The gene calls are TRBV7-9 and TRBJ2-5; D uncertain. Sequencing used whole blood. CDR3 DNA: TGTGCCAGCAGAAGGTGGGTCCAGGCGTACCAAGAGACCCAGTACTTC. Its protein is CASRRWVQAYQETQYF.